These T cell receptor beta chains were read from a single sample in a study of T-cell memory formation after mild COVID-19. In TCRdb, the 5' RACE reads were re-called with MiXCR into one record per CDR3 protein. The sample has roughly 450,000 distinct CDR3 sequences, roughly 18% seen once. Sample: PBMCs or a T cell subset sorted from them (not recorded which). The receptors stem from an adult woman who had mild COVID-19 (a few samples of this study predate the infection). Cell type and time point are not known. CDR3s include the opening cysteine and the closing phenylalanine or tryptophan. The D gene is left open where the match is weak. Where a row states a size, it is once, few, many or the class of an expanded clone; other rows omit it.

D	V	J	size	DNA	CDR3
TRBD1	TRBV15	TRBJ2-7	-	TGTGCCACCAGCAGCAGACAGGGAGCCTACGAGCAGTACTTC	CATSSRQGAYEQYF
-	TRBV2	TRBJ1-2	many	TGTGCCAGCAGCCCTGGAAGCGGGGAAGGCTACACCTTC	CASSPGSGEGYTF
-	TRBV6-6	TRBJ2-3	few	TGTGCCAGCAGTTACTCGACGGGTACGCAGTATTTT	CASSYSTGTQYF
TRBD2	TRBV24-1	TRBJ2-7	few	TGTGCCACCAGTGACCCCGGGACTAGCTCCGAGCAGTACTTC	CATSDPGTSSEQYF
-	TRBV10-3	TRBJ2-7	-	TGTGCCATCGGAAGTAGCGGCTACGAGCAGTACTTC	CAIGSSGYEQYF
-	TRBV5-1	TRBJ2-2	-	TGCGCCAGCAGCTCCTCTAGGGTCCCCGGGGAGCTGTTTTTT	CASSSSRVPGELFF
-	TRBV5-1	TRBJ2-3	few	TGCGCCAGCAGCTACGCGGGGGCGCTAACAGATACGCAGTATTTT	CASSYAGALTDTQYF
-	TRBV18	TRBJ2-5	-	TGTGCCAGCTCAACGCCCCAAGAGACCCAGTACTTC	CASSTPQETQYF
-	TRBV7-8	TRBJ2-3	-	TGTGCCAGCAGCCTGGCGGAGGTCACAGATACGCAGTATTTT	CASSLAEVTDTQYF
-	TRBV11-2	TRBJ2-1	-	TGTGCCAGCAGCTCGCGCCACGGGGATTCCAAGTTCTTC	CASSSRHGDSKFF
TRBD2	TRBV7-8	TRBJ2-6	many	TGTGCCAGCAGCATTAGCGGGGGTTTAGGGGCCAACGTCCTGACTTTC	CASSISGGLGANVLTF
-	TRBV18	TRBJ2-1	-	TGTGCCAGCTCACCACCGTACGGCAAAGGGTATAATGAGCAGTTCTTC	CASSPPYGKGYNEQFF
TRBD2	TRBV7-3	TRBJ2-5	many	TGTGCCAGCAGTTCCAGCGGGGCAACGACCCAGTACTTC	CASSSSGATTQYF
-	TRBV24-1	TRBJ2-7	few	TGTGCCACCGGTTCCGGTCAGGGTTACGAGCAGTACTTC	CATGSGQGYEQYF
-	TRBV19	TRBJ2-5	-	TGTGCCAGTAGTATAGATGCAGGCCGCAGGGCCCAGTACTTC	CASSIDAGRRAQYF
-	TRBV18	TRBJ2-3	many	TGTGCCAGCTCACCGCCAGAGTCCCAACGGGTTACGCAGTATTTT	CASSPPESQRVTQYF
-	TRBV11-3	TRBJ2-3	-	TGTGCCAGCAGCTTAGGCCCAGGGAGGACAGATACGCAGTATTTT	CASSLGPGRTDTQYF
TRBD1	TRBV27	TRBJ2-7	-	TGTGCCAGCAGTGAGACAGGGTTAAAGCAGTACTTC	CASSETGLKQYF
-	TRBV4-1	TRBJ2-7	-	TGCGCCAGCAGCCACGAGGGCCACTACGAGCAGTACTTC	CASSHEGHYEQYF
-	TRBV6-6	TRBJ1-6	-	TGTGCCAGCAGCCCGGACAGTTACTCCTATAATTCACCCCTCCACTTT	CASSPDSYSYNSPLHF
-	TRBV12-3/TRBV12-4	TRBJ2-1	-	TGTGCCAGCAGAACCATAGGCAGCGGATACAATGAGCAGTTCTTC	CASRTIGSGYNEQFF
TRBD2	TRBV7-2	TRBJ2-7	-	TGTGCCAGCAGCTTAGAGGGGCAGGGAGGGACCTTTTTTTCCTACGAGCAGTACTTC	CASSLEGQGGTFFSYEQYF
-	TRBV12-3/TRBV12-4	TRBJ2-7	few	TGTGCCAGCAGTGGGACGGTCCCCTCCTACGAGCAGTACTTC	CASSGTVPSYEQYF
-	TRBV5-4	TRBJ2-6	few	TGTGCCAGCAGCTTTGCCGGGGCCAACGTCCTGACTTTC	CASSFAGANVLTF
TRBD1	TRBV6-6	TRBJ2-7	-	TGTGCCAGCAGTGTCCGTTTGGACAGGGACTACGAGCAGTACTTC	CASSVRLDRDYEQYF
-	TRBV7-2	TRBJ2-1	-	TGTGCCAGCAGCGGCGCGGGGACAGTAATAGAGCAGTTCTTC	CASSGAGTVIEQFF
TRBD2	TRBV3-1	TRBJ2-7	many	TGTGCCAGCAGCCAATCAGCGGGGGCGCGGGAGCAGTACTTC	CASSQSAGAREQYF
TRBD1	TRBV24-1	TRBJ1-2	-	TGTGCCACCAGTGTCCACGGACAGGAAAGTGGCTACACCTTC	CATSVHGQESGYTF
-	TRBV6-2/TRBV6-3	TRBJ1-2	-	TGTGCCAGCACTGGGGACCGCTATGGCTACACCTTC	CASTGDRYGYTF
TRBD2	TRBV7-6	TRBJ2-5	-	TGTGCCAGCAGCTTCTACTCGACTAGCGGGAGAGAGACCCAGTACTTC	CASSFYSTSGRETQYF
-	TRBV29-1	TRBJ1-2	-	TGCAGCGTTGACCGGGAGCTTAACTATGGCTACACCTTC	CSVDRELNYGYTF
-	TRBV6-2/TRBV6-3	TRBJ2-2	once	TGTGCCAGCAGGCCGCCGGGCTGGAGGACCACCGGGGAGCTGTTTTTT	CASRPPGWRTTGELFF
TRBD2	TRBV13	TRBJ2-7	few	TGTGCCAGCGCCGCCGCAGGGACTAGCGGGAGGGCCTGGCAGTACTTC	CASAAAGTSGRAWQYF
-	TRBV19	TRBJ1-1	-	TGTGCCAGTAGCCCAGATCCGAGAGCGAACACTGAAGCTTTCTTT	CASSPDPRANTEAFF
-	TRBV7-9	TRBJ2-5	-	TGTGCCAGCAGCTCCACGAGGGCAGGGCGAGAGACCCAGTACTTC	CASSSTRAGRETQYF
TRBD2	TRBV20-1	TRBJ2-7	-	TGCAGTGCTAGAGACCGAACCCAGAGCGGGACCCTCTACGAGCAGTACTTC	CSARDRTQSGTLYEQYF
-	TRBV23-1	TRBJ2-2	-	TGCGCCAGCTGGCCAATACCCACCGGGGAGCTGTTTTTT	CASWPIPTGELFF
-	TRBV7-9	TRBJ1-2	few	TGTGCCAGCAGCTCCGGGGCGAGTGGCTACACCTTC	CASSSGASGYTF
TRBD1	TRBV28	TRBJ1-1	-	TGTGCCAGCAGGACAGGGGGGAGAAACACTGAAGCTTTCTTT	CASRTGGRNTEAFF
TRBD1	TRBV5-1	TRBJ2-2	-	TGCGCCAGCAGCCAGGGACAGGGGACCGGGGAGCTGTTTTTT	CASSQGQGTGELFF
-	TRBV10-3	TRBJ1-2	-	TGTGCCATCAGTGAGCCCGAGGTACTTAACTATGGCTACACCTTC	CAISEPEVLNYGYTF
-	TRBV4-2	TRBJ2-1	few	TGTGCCAGCAGCCAAGATAACAGACCTTCCAACAATGAGCAGTTCTTC	CASSQDNRPSNNEQFF